This T cell receptor (beta chain) appears in the sequencing data of a study of shared clonotypes between healthy human individuals. This clone was seen only once. The target antigen is unknown. Trimming shortened V by 5 bases and J by 3 bases, and 16 bases separated the two germline ends. CDR3 length equals 16 residues. Germline CDR1 and CDR2: KGHSH and LQKENI. Study outcomes and limitations: Memory subsets generally showed lower estimated richness than naive subsets. It was the non-shared clonotypes that had lower generation probabilities than clonotypes shared by all four donors.

Sequenced by immunoSEQ multiplex PCR; TCRdb stores in-frame clones only, minus some. The sample consists of under 2.5 million clones, roughly 90% of them appearing once. Specimen: naive CD4+ T cells from PBMCs. Subset indicated: CD45RA+ positively selected. V is TRBV18 and J is TRBJ1-4; D not certain. The receptor was derived from a man younger than 35 in good health. Some clones in this sample may be carry-over from other donors' samples. CDR3 sequence: CASSATGSRANEKLFF. For the CDR3, the DNA is TGTGCCAGCTCAGCTACGGGGTCGAGGGCTAATGAAAAACTGTTTTTT. Drawing the rest from reference TRBV18 and TRBJ1-4, the complete variable domain is NAGVMQNPRHLVRRRGQEARLRCSPMKGHSHVYWYRQLPEEGLKFMVYLQKENIIDESGMPKERFSAEFPKEGPSILRIQQVVRGDSAAYFCASSATGSRANEKLFFGSGTQLSVL.